This T cell receptor beta chain derives from a study of cytomegalovirus exposure and HLA in healthy donors. 60 Vbeta and 13 Jbeta primers were used in PCR. Libraries were prepared by immunoSEQ multiplex PCR; TCRdb keeps only in-frame clonotypes and omits some of them. Seen here are 120,000 to 150,000 clones, roughly 76% observed once, and the top ten hold about 1.6%. A remark on this clone: Its antigen is currently unknown.

Germline CDR1 and CDR2: LNHDA and SQIVND (reference sequence). CDR3 size: 12 residues. V was clipped by 5 bases and J by 5 bases, with 7 bases between them. Study-level results: Later work showed greater clonal expansion in HLA-associated TCR beta chains than in equally common others.

The sequence derives from a female donor in good health and CMV-seronegative. The sequenced sample consisted of PBMCs. J is TRBJ1-5 and V is TRBV19, with D uncertain. The CDR3, as DNA: TGTGCCAGTAGTGTCCAGGATCAGCCCCAGCATTTT. Translation: CASSVQDQPQHF.